Given below is one T cell receptor (beta chain) in context. Its antigen is still unknown. This specimen comes from a study of T cell responses to AZD1222 COVID-19 vaccine. Study findings and constraints: Mostly white British, mostly female donors; authors suggested clonal diversity may be underestimated.

Whether given at about 4 or about 12 weeks, second doses were pooled. Using immunoSEQ multiplex PCR, the repertoire was profiled, and TCRdb retains in-frame clones only, with some absent. The profile covers approximately 90,000 clones, with 70% to 90% appearing a single time and 5.5% taken by the ten largest. Trimming pared 4 bases from V and 7 bases from J, leaving 16 bases between. Per germline, CDR1 LGHNA and CDR2 YNFKEQ. CDR3 length equals 14 residues. V usage is TRBV4-2 and J usage is TRBJ1-2; no clear D gene. The TCR comes from an adult who received the AZD1222 COVID-19 vaccine. The sequences come from peripheral blood, collected 28 days after the second AZD1222 dose. DNA for the CDR3: TGTGCCAGCAGCCCCCCGAACCTGATGGGTGGCTACACCTTC. Translating gives CASSPPNLMGGYTF.